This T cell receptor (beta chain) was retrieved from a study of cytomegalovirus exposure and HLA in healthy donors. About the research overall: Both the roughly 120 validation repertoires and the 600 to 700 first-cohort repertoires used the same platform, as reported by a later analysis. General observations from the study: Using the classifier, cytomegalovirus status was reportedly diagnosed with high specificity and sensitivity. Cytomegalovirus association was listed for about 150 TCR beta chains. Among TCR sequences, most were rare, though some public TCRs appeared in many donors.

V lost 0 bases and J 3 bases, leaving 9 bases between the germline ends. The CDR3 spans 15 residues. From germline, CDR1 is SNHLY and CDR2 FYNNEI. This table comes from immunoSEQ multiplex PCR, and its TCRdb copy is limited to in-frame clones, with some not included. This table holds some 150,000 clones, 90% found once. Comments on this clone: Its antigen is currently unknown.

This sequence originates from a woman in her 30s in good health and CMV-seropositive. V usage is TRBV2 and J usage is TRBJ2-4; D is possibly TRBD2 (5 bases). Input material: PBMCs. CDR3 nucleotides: TGTGCCAGCAGTGAAGCGCGTACTAGCAAAAACATTCAGTACTTC. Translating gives CASSEARTSKNIQYF.